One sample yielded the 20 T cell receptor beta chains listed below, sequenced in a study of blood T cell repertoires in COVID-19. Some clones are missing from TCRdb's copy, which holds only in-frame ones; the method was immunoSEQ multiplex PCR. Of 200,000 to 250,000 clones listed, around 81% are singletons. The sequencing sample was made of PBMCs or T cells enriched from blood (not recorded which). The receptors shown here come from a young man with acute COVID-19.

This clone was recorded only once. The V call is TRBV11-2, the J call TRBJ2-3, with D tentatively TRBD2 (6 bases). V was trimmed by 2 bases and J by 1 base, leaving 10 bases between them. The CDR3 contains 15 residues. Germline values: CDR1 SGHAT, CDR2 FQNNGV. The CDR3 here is CASSLNGGGTDTQYF. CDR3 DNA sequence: TGTGCCAGCAGCTTAAACGGCGGGGGCACAGATACGCAGTATTTT.

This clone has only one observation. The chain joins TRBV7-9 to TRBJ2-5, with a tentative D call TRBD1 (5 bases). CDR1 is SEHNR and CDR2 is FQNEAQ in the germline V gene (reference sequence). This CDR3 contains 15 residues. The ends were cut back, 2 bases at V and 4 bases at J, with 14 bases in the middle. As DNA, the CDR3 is TGTGCCAGCAGCTTATATCCTAGGGGATCAGAGACCCAGTACTTC. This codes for CASSLYPRGSETQYF.

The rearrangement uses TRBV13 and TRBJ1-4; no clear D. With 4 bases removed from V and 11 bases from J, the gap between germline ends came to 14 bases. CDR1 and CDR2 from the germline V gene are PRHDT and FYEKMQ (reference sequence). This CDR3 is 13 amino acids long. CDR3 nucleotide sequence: TGTGCCAGCAGCTATCCCGGGGAGTGGAAACTGTTTTTT. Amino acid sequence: CASSYPGEWKLFF.

CDR3 loop: CASSSPGQGLGGYTF. The CDR3 DNA is TGTGCCAGCAGCTCACCGGGACAGGGATTAGGCGGCTACACCTTC. V and J are TRBV7-9 and TRBJ1-2, with 9 nucleotides matching TRBD1. In germline, CDR1 is SEHNR, CDR2 FQNEAQ (reference sequence). V shed 4 bases, J shed 8 bases, and the junction held 11 bases outside the gene matches. The CDR3 contains 15 residues.

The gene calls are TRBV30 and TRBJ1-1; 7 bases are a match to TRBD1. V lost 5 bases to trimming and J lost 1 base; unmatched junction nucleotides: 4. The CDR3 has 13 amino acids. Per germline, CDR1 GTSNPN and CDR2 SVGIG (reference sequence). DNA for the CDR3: TGTGCCTGGTGCCGACAGGGGAACACTGAAGCTTTCTTT. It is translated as CAWCRQGNTEAFF.

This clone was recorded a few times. The CDR3 nucleotides read TGCGCCAGCAGCTTGGAGGGACAGCGCAATCAGCCCCAGCATTTT. The encoded protein is CASSLEGQRNQPQHF. This chain uses TRBV5-1 with TRBJ1-5; TRBD1 matches 7 bases. This CDR3 has 15 amino acids. The germline V gene encodes CDR1 SGHRS and CDR2 YFSETQ. The junction had 2 bases not matched to a gene; V was cut back by 0 bases and J by 2 bases.

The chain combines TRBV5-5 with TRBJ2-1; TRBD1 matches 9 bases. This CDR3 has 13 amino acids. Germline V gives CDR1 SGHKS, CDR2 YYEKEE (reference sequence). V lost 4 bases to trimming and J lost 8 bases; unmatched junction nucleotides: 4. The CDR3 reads CASSQDRGHEQFF. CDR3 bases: TGTGCCAGCAGCCAGGACAGGGGCCATGAGCAGTTCTTC. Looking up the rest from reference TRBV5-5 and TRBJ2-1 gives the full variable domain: DAGVTQSPTHLIKTRGQQVTLRCSPISGHKSVSWYQQVLGQGPQFIFQYYEKEERGRGNFPDRFSARQFPNYSSELNVNALLLGDSALYLCASSQDRGHEQFFGPGTRLTVL.

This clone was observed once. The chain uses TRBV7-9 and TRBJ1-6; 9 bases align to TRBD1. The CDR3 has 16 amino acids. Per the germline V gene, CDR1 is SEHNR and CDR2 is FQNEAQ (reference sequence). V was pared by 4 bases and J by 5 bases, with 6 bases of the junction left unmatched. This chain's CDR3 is CASSSMGQGNNSPLHF. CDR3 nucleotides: TGTGCCAGCAGCTCCATGGGACAGGGTAATAATTCACCCCTCCACTTT.

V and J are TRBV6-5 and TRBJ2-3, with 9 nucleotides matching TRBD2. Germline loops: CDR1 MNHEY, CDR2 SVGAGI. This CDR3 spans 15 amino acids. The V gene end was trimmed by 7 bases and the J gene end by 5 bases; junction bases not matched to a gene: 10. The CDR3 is CASMGPSGVGDTQYF. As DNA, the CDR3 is TGTGCCAGCATGGGGCCTAGCGGGGTTGGAGATACGCAGTATTTT.

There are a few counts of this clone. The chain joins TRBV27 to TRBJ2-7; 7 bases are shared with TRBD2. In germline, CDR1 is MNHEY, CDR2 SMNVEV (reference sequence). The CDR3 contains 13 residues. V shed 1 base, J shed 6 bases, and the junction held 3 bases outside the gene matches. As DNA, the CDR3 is TGTGCCAGCAGTTTATGGGGAGGGGTCGAGCAGTACTTC. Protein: CASSLWGGVEQYF.

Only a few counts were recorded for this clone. The CDR3 DNA sequence: TGTGCCAGCAGCCAGAGGGACAGGAACACTGAAGCTTTCTTT. Translating gives CASSQRDRNTEAFF. V usage is TRBV16 and J usage is TRBJ1-1; 7 bases align to TRBD1. There are 14 residues in the CDR3. V trimming: 3 bases; J trimming: 1 base; junction bases outside the gene matches: 2. The germline V gene encodes CDR1 KGHSY and CDR2 FQNENV.

Written as DNA, the CDR3 is TGTGCCAGCAAAAGACAGAGCAATCAGCCCCAGCATTTT. Amino acid sequence: CASKRQSNQPQHF. The rearrangement joins TRBV2 to TRBJ1-5, with a weak D call TRBD1 (5 bases). The CDR3 totals 13 residues. Trimming shortened V by 7 bases and J by 1 base, and 8 bases separated the two germline ends. Germline lookup yields CDR1 SNHLY and CDR2 FYNNEI. Complete variable domain (other parts from reference TRBV2 and TRBJ1-5): EPEVTQTPSHQVTQMGQEVILRCVPISNHLYFYWYRQILGQKVEFLVSFYNNEISEKSEIFDDQFSVERPDGSNFTLKIRSTKLEDSAMYFCASKRQSNQPQHFGDGTRLSIL.

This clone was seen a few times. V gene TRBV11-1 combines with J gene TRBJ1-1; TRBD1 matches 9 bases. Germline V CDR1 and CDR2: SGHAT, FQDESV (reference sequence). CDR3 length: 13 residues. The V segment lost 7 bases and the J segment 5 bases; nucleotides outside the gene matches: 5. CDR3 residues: CASTPGTGTEAFF. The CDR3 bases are TGTGCCAGCACCCCCGGGACAGGGACTGAAGCTTTCTTT.

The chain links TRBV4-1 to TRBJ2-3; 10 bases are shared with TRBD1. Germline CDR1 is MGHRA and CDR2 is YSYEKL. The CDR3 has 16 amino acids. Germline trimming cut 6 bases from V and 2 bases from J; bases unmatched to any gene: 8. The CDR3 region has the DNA TGCGCCAGCAGGAATGGACAGGGGGAAATCACAGATACGCAGTATTTT. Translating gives CASRNGQGEITDTQYF.

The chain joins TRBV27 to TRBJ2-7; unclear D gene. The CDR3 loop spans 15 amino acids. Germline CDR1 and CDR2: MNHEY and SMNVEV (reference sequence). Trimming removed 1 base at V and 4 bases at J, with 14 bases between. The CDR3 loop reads CASSLYLGRPYEQYF. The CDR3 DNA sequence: TGTGCCAGCAGTTTATATTTGGGCAGGCCTTACGAGCAGTACTTC.

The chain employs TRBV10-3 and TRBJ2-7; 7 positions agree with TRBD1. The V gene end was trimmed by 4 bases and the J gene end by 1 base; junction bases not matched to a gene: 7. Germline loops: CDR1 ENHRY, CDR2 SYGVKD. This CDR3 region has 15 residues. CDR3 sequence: CAISAPGQISYEQYF. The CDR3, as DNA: TGTGCCATCAGTGCGCCGGGACAGATATCCTACGAGCAGTACTTC.

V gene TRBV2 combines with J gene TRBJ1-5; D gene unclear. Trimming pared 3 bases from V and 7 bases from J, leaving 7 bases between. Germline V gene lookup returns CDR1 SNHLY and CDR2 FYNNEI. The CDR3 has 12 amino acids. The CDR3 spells CASSEYLQPQHF. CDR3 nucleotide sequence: TGTGCCAGCAGTGAGTATCTACAGCCCCAGCATTTT.

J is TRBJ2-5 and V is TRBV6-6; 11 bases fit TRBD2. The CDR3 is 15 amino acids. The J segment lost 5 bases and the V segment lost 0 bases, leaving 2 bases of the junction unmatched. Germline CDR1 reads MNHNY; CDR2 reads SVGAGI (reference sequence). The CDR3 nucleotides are TGTGCCAGCAGTTACTCCGCTAGCGGGGGGGAGACCCAGTACTTC. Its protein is CASSYSASGGETQYF.

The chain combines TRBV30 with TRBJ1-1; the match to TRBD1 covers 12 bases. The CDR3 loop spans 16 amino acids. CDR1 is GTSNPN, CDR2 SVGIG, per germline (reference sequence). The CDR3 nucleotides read TGTGCATCCAACCAGGGGACAGGGGGCTCGGACACTGAAGCTTTCTTT. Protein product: CASNQGTGGSDTEAFF.

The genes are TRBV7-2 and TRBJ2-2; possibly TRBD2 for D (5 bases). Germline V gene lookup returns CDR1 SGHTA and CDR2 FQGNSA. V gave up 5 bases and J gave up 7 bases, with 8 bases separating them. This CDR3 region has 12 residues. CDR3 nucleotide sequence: TGTGCCAGCAGCAAAGACTACGGGGAGCTGTTTTTT. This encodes CASSKDYGELFF.